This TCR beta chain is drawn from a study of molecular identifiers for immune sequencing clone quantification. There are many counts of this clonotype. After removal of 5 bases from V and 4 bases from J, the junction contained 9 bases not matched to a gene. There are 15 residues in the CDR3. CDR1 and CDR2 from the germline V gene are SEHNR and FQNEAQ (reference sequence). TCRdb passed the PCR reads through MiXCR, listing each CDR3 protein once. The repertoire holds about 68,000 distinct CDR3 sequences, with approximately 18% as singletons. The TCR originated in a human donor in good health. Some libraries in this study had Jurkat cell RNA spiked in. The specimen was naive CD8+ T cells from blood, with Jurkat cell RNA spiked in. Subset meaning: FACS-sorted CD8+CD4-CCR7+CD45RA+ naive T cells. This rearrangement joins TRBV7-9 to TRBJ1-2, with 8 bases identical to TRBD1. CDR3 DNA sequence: TGTGCCAGCAGCCCCGGGACAGGACACTTCTATGGCTACACCTTC. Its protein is CASSPGTGHFYGYTF.